This T cell receptor (beta chain) was recorded in a study of tissue T cells after allogeneic stem cell transplantation. Produced via immunoSEQ multiplex PCR; TCRdb's table is partial and in-frame only. The repertoire holds under 900 clones, approximately 51% seen once, with 35% in the top ten. Germline CDR1 reads MDHEN; CDR2 reads SYDVKM. This CDR3 has 15 residues. Trimming cost V 6 bases and J 3 bases, with 14 bases left between them. The specimen comprised blood, sampled at autopsy. The clonotype originates from a male patient aged 60 or older with steroid-refractory graft-versus-host disease after an allogeneic stem cell transplant. Some T cells here may be from the graft donor. V is TRBV28 and J is TRBJ1-4; D gene ambiguous. The CDR3 sequence: CASSQNRGANEKLFF. CDR3 nucleotides: TGTGCCAGCAGCCAAAACAGAGGCGCTAATGAAAAACTGTTTTTT. The entire variable domain, with the rest obtained from reference TRBV28 and TRBJ1-4, is as follows: DVKVTQSSRYLVKRTGEKVFLECVQDMDHENMFWYRQDPGLGLRLIYFSYDVKMKEKGDIPEGYSVSREKKERFSLILESASTNQTSMYLCASSQNRGANEKLFFGSGTQLSVL.